This T cell receptor beta chain was sequenced in a study of blood T cell repertoires in acute mononucleosis (dated by TCRdb to the early 2020s). A note on the overall study: Convalescent samples, representing the memory response, were collected 5 to 8 months after the acute presentation. The mean EBV load in blood was roughly 3.7 log10 genome copies per million B cells during acute infection, compared with 2.5 to 3 at convalescence.

As concerns this clone: No much larger clone is present one base from it, and per-base qualities are unavailable.

On the study overall, not on this receptor specifically: Only a few donors were included in the cohort, so group averages were based on very few individuals. Both chains appeared to be involved in GLC-BM selection, with public TCRbeta motifs on BV14-BJ2 and BV20-BJ1 being observed alongside a TCRalpha motif on AV5-AJ31. The low acute-to-convalescent clonotype overlap might be partly explained by sampling error, because only a fraction of each donor's blood was analyzed. Only about 10% of unique acute clonotypes persisted into convalescence, yet these made up most of the response; new diverse de novo clonotypes seemingly replaced the rest.

For TCR profiling, total RNA from no fewer than 9,000 sorted tetramer+ CD8 T cells was reverse transcribed into cDNA. PCR with primers that anneal to V and J regions amplified CDR3 regions and added unique molecular identifiers to track templates. TCRalpha and TCRbeta chains were profiled using the immunoSEQ platform, including its sequencing and error-correction standards. As for how the authors treated the data: Clonal copy numbers were corrected for sequencing and PCR errors, and CDR3s were defined per IMGT conventions. Analysis was restricted to productive rearrangements and was performed with immunoSEQ Analyzer versions 2.0 and 3.0, and gene-pairing frequencies were further processed in Microsoft Excel. V-J pairings were visualized as Circos plots, and CDR3 motifs were found with MEME plus a custom motifSearch program. The OLGA algorithm was used to calculate the probability of generation of TCR sequences. A clonotype seen at both visits was called persistent, a clonotype seen only at the acute visit was called nonpersistent, and a clonotype seen only at convalescence was called de novo. An amino acid clonotype used by more than one donor was defined as a public TCR. What TCRdb holds here is the immuneACCESS table cut down to in-frame rearrangements. Part of the clones is not present; checked against another copy, under half of the missing clones reflect an unresolved V gene, and the others are unexplained. The DNA gave D and trimming, while V, J and clone size come from that table. The sample data list about 1,700 clones, and 25% of these were observed just once. The ten most abundant clones make up less than 30% of the sample.

The CDR1 and CDR2 encoded by the germline V gene (reference sequence) are SGHKS and YYEKEE. The CDR3, from cysteine to phenylalanine, totals 15 residues. CDR3 DNA only is kept here, 45 bases in frame from base 1. Unmatched junction bases come to 15, with V trimmed by 6 bases and J by 6 bases. What the time point label conveys for this sample: convalescence about 6 months (5-8 months) after acute presentation (visit 7). Over primary infection, the study followed CD8 T cell responses to two immunodominant EBV epitopes: BRLF1 109 (YVL-BR) and BMLF1 280 (GLC-BM). Primary EBV infection was taken to be indicated by a positive serum heterophile antibody test and EBV viral capsid antigen-specific IgM. As a first step, magnetic positive selection (MACS) was used to enrich total CD8 T cells from the PBMCs. A FACSAria III was used to sort live CD3+ CD8+ tetramer+ cells to a purity above 90%. Cells were sorted with a PE-conjugated tetramer loaded with the BMLF1 280-288 peptide. After tetramer sorting, TCR repertoires of EBV epitope-specific CD8 T cells were deep-sequenced directly ex vivo at acute infection and at convalescence. The donors were three individuals between about 18 and 29 years old who had clinical acute infectious mononucleosis along with laboratory evidence of primary EBV infection. Heparinized peripheral blood was collected once when donors presented clinically with mononucleosis symptoms and a second time roughly 6 months afterward. PBMCs were isolated by Ficoll-Paque density gradient centrifugation.

This receptor was identified in a young woman with infectious mononucleosis caused by EBV. The sequencing here drew on EBV GLC epitope tetramer+ CD8+ T cells sorted from PBMCs, taken during convalescence from infectious mononucleosis. The cell subset or site label of this sample denotes: CD8 T cells binding tetramer with EBV BMLF1 280-288 peptide (GLC-BM). This chain joins TRBV5-5 to TRBJ2-7; TRBD1 matches 7 bases in the middle. The CDR3 loop reads CASNLGQILPGEQYF. In nucleotides, the sequence is TGTGCCAGCAACCTGGGACAGATCCTGCCGGGCGAGCAGTACTTC.